A single sample gave rise to the 8 T cell receptor beta chains below, sequenced in a study of shared clonotypes between healthy human individuals (dated by TCRdb to about 2020). CD8 naive samples were CD45RO-negative cells positively selected for CCR7, giving a CD45RA+CCR7+ population that excluded TemRA cells. The library was produced with the immunoSEQ multiplex PCR assay. TCRdb's version of the immuneACCESS table is confined to in-frame rearrangements and falls short of the full clone set. An unresolved V gene accounts for under half of the shortfall where checked; the remainder is of unknown origin. Counted in this sample were around 1.9 million clones; roughly 93% of them appeared once. The top ten clonotypes cover 1.5% to 2% of the sample. The sequencing sample was made of naive CD8+ T cells from PBMCs. Taken with the paper, the label for cell subset or site translates to: CD45RA+CCR7+. These receptors all stem from a man younger than 35 in good health. Some clones in this sample may be carry-over from other donors' samples.

The rearrangement joins TRBV4-1 to TRBJ2-7, with D uncertain. The CDR3 runs to 16 residues. The V end lost 0 bases, the J end lost 3 bases, and 15 bases lay between the germline ends. Germline CDR1 is MGHRA and CDR2 is YSYEKL. CDR3 sequence (DNA): TGCGCCAGCAGCCAAGAACCCCCCCCGACGCGCTACGAGCAGTACTTC. Translated, it gives CASSQEPPPTRYEQYF.

This clone was seen just once. The V gene is TRBV6-1, the J gene TRBJ2-1; no reliable D call. Trimming cost V 1 base and J 0 bases, with 7 bases left between them. Germline lookup yields CDR1 MNHNS and CDR2 SASEGT. The CDR3 runs 15 residues. As DNA, the CDR3 is TGTGCCAGCAGTGAAGGGCGTAGCTCCTACAATGAGCAGTTCTTC. This codes for CASSEGRSSYNEQFF.

V and J are TRBV21-1 and TRBJ2-1; TRBD2, the table's D call, was not compared with the DNA. TRBV21-1 is tagged as a pseudogene. CDR3 length equals 14 residues. Here the CDR3 DNA reads TGTGCCAGCAGCTTCCACACTAGGTGTCGAGAGCAGTTCTTC. This encodes CASSFHTRCREQFF.

Only one count was recorded for this clone. The rearrangement links TRBV9 to TRBJ2-7; 8 nucleotides agree with TRBD1. CDR3 size: 15 residues. J was trimmed by 5 bases and V by 0 bases; bases with no gene match: 7. CDR1 and CDR2 from the germline V gene are SGDLS and YYNGEE. The CDR3: CASSVAAGGMNEQYF. CDR3 DNA: TGTGCCAGCAGCGTAGCGGCAGGGGGCATGAACGAGCAGTACTTC.

Concerning this clone itself: Additional DNA sequences in this sample encode the identical CDR3. V is TRBV14 and J is TRBJ1-2, with 8 nucleotides matching TRBD1. The CDR3 contains 13 residues. In germline, CDR1 is SGHDN, CDR2 FVKESK. After removal of 5 bases from V and 5 bases from J, the junction contained 4 bases not matched to a gene. CDR3 nucleotide sequence: TGTGCCAGCAGCTTCGGACAGGGTTATGGCTACACCTTC. Its protein is CASSFGQGYGYTF.

The chain uses TRBV7-8 and TRBJ2-2; the D gene is possibly TRBD2 (6 bases). The CDR3 covers 16 residues. Trimming took 8 bases from V and 4 from J, leaving 20 bases between them. The germline V gene has CDR1 SGHVS and CDR2 FQNEAQ. CDR3 sequence reads: CASAKTRDFGTGELFF. CDR3 bases: TGTGCCAGCGCCAAAACTCGGGACTTTGGCACCGGGGAGCTGTTTTTT.

About this clone itself: The sample contains more than one DNA sequence encoding this CDR3. This sequence joins TRBV29-1 and TRBJ2-3, with D possibly being TRBD1 or TRBD2 (5 bases each). The CDR3 is 13 amino acids. V dropped 1 base and J dropped 3 bases, with 8 bases sitting between them. Germline-derived CDR1 and CDR2 are SQVTM and ANQGSEA. CDR3: CSVEGGSTDTQYF. In DNA form, the CDR3 reads TGCAGCGTTGAAGGGGGGAGTACAGATACGCAGTATTTT.

The count of this clone is one. V is TRBV6-5 and J is TRBJ2-1; D is perhaps TRBD2 (5 bases). In germline, CDR1 is MNHEY, CDR2 SVGAGI. There are 13 residues in the CDR3. Trimming pared 0 bases from V and 7 bases from J, leaving 7 bases between. For the CDR3, the DNA is TGTGCCAGCAGTTACTCGAGGGAGAATGAGCAGTTCTTC. Translating gives CASSYSRENEQFF.